Each of the 8 T cell receptor beta chains below was sequenced from the same sample in a study of cytomegalovirus exposure and HLA in healthy donors. The primer mix had 60 Vbeta and 13 Jbeta primers. The method was immunoSEQ multiplex PCR; TCRdb's version includes in-frame clones alone and lacks a portion of them. This table holds roughly 98,000 clones, about 74% found once. Sequenced material: PBMCs. The receptors shown here come from a female donor in good health and CMV-seronegative.

This clone showed up just a few times. The chain joins TRBV7-8 to TRBJ1-2; 7 bases agree with TRBD1. CDR3 length: 12 amino acids. Germline-derived CDR1 and CDR2 are SGHVS and FQNEAQ. As DNA, the CDR3 is TGTGCTACAGGGGCAGTTAACTATGGCTACACCTTC. Translating it yields CATGAVNYGYTF. Combining the CDR3 with reference TRBV7-8 and TRBJ1-2 gives the whole variable domain GAGVSQSPRYKVAKRGQDVALRCDPISGHVSLFWYQQALGQGPEFLTYFQNEAQLDKSGLPSDRFFAERPEGSVSTLKIQRTQQEDSAVYLCATGAVNYGYTFGSGTRLTVV.

This clone was detected a few times. The genes are TRBV27 and TRBJ1-5, with 7 bases that match TRBD1. With 4 bases clipped from V and 3 bases from J, the junction kept 6 bases outside the gene matches. The CDR3 is 15 residues long. Per the germline V gene, CDR1 is MNHEY and CDR2 is SMNVEV (reference sequence). This CDR3 reads CASSSRTGYNQPQHF. Written as DNA, the CDR3 is TGTGCCAGCAGTTCGAGGACAGGATACAATCAGCCCCAGCATTTT.

This chain connects TRBV5-6 to TRBJ1-5, with D maybe TRBD1 (5 bases). CDR1 is SGHDT, CDR2 YYEEEE, per germline. The CDR3 consists of 17 residues. V lost 2 bases and J 2 bases, leaving 17 bases between the germline ends. The CDR3 loop is CASSLLGRPGGNQPQHF. The CDR3 DNA sequence: TGTGCCAGCAGCTTATTGGGCAGACCGGGGGGCAATCAGCCCCAGCATTTT.

This clone was counted between two and nine times. The CDR3, as DNA: TGCAGCGTTGAGGTCGGAGCATATGGCTACACCTTC. Amino acid sequence: CSVEVGAYGYTF. V is TRBV29-1 and J is TRBJ1-2; D unresolved. V was clipped by 3 bases and J by 5 bases, with 10 bases between them. Germline V gene data show CDR1 as SQVTM and CDR2 as ANQGSEA. CDR3 length: 12 amino acids.

Of note for this clone: No conserved phenylalanine or tryptophan is present at the end of the CDR3, so a read error is the likely explanation. The V call is TRBV4-2, the J call TRBJ1-2; 9 nucleotides align to TRBD1. Trimming at V came to 4 bases and at J to 7 bases, leaving 13 bases not matched to a gene. Germline V gene sequence: CDR1 LGHNA, CDR2 YNFKEQ. CDR3 length: 16 amino acids. CDR3 region: CASSPGQGVPILGYTL. The CDR3 DNA follows: TGTGCCAGCAGCCCGGGACAGGGAGTGCCTATTCTTGGCTACACCCTC.

The CDR3 spells CASSLTTIDGYTF. DNA for the CDR3: TGCGCCAGCAGCTTGACCACCATAGATGGCTACACCTTC. The V gene is TRBV5-1, the J gene TRBJ1-2; the D is unclear. V was cut by 1 base and J by 6 bases, with 10 bases left in between. Germline-derived CDR1 and CDR2 are SGHRS and YFSETQ. This CDR3 has 13 amino acids.

The gene calls are TRBV18 and TRBJ2-1; 7 positions agree with TRBD1. The V gene end was trimmed by 7 bases and the J gene end by 0 bases; junction bases not matched to a gene: 15. The length of the CDR3 is 18 residues. Germline CDR1 reads KGHSH; CDR2 reads LQKENI. The CDR3 spells CASLWTGGIRSSYNEQFF. CDR3 DNA sequence: TGTGCCAGCTTGTGGACAGGCGGCATTAGGAGCTCCTACAATGAGCAGTTCTTC. Looking up the rest from reference TRBV18 and TRBJ2-1 gives the full variable domain: NAGVMQNPRHLVRRRGQEARLRCSPMKGHSHVYWYRQLPEEGLKFMVYLQKENIIDESGMPKERFSAEFPKEGPSILRIQQVVRGDSAAYFCASLWTGGIRSSYNEQFFGPGTRLTVL.

The chain recombines TRBV29-1 with TRBJ1-1; D unclear. The germline V and J ends were trimmed by 4 bases and 0 bases, with 9 bases remaining between them. Looked up from germline, CDR1 is SQVTM and CDR2 is ANQGSEA. CDR3 length: 13 amino acids. The CDR3 DNA reads as TGCAGCGTTGGGCGGGAAATGAACACTGAAGCTTTCTTT. It codes for CSVGREMNTEAFF.